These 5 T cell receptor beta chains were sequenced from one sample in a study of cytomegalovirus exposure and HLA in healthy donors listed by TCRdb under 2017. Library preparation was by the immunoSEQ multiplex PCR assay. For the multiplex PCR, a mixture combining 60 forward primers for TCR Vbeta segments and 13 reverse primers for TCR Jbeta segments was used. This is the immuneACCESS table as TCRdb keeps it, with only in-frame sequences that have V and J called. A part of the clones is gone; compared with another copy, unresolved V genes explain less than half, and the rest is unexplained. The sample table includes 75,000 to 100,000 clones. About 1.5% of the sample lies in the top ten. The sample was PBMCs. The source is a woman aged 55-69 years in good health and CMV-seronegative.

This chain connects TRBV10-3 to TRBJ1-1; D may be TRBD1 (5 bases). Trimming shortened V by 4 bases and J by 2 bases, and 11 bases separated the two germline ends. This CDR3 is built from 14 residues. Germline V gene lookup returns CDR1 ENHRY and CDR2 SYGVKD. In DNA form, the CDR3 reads TGTGCCATCAGTGTGGGGCAGACTAACACTGAAGCTTTCTTT. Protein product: CAISVGQTNTEAFF.

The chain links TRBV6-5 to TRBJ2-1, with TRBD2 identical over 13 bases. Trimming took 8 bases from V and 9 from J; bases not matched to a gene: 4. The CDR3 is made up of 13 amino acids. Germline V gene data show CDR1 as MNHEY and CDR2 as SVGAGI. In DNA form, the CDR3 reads TGTGCCAGCCGACTAGCGGGAGGAATTGAGCAGTTCTTC. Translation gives CASRLAGGIEQFF.

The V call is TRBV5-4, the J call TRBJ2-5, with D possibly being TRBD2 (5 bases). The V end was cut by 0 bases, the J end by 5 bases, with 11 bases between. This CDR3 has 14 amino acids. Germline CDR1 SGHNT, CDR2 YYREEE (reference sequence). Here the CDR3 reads CASSLAGRKETQYF. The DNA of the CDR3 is TGTGCCAGCAGCTTGGCGGGGAGAAAGGAGACCCAGTACTTC. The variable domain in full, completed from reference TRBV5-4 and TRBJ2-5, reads ETGVTQSPTHLIKTRGQQVTLRCSSQSGHNTVSWYQQALGQGPQFIFQYYREEENGRGNFPPRFSGLQFPNYSSELNVNALELDDSALYLCASSLAGRKETQYFGPGTRLLVL.

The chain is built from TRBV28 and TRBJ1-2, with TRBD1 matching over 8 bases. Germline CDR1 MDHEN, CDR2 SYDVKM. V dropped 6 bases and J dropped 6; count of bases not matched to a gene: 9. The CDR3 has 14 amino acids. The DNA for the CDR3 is TGTGCCAGCAGCTCCCCCGGACAGGGTAATGGCTACACCTTC. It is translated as CASSSPGQGNGYTF.

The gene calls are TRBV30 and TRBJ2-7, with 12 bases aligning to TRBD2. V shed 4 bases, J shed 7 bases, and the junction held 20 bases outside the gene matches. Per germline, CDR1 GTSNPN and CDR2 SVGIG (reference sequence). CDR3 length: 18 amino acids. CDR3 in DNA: TGTGCCTGGATTAAGGAGCCGGGACTAGCGGGTGCTCCACGGGAGCAGTACTTC. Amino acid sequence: CAWIKEPGLAGAPREQYF.